These 12 T cell receptor beta chains were all obtained from the same sample, sequenced in a study of blood T cells in healthy people across ages. A second roughly 6 to 12 cycle PCR used barcoded and J-beta primers. TCRdb independently ran MiXCR on the 5' RACE reads; one entry per CDR3 protein. The sample contains under 1,000,000 distinct CDR3 sequences, about 37% of which appear only once. Sample: blood. Receptors originate from a man between 18 and 29 years old in good health.

The J gene is TRBJ2-5, the V gene TRBV6-5; 8 nucleotides align to TRBD2. The CDR3 consists of 16 residues. Germline V gene sequence: CDR1 MNHEY, CDR2 SVGAGI. The V segment lost 0 bases and the J segment 3 bases; nucleotides outside the gene matches: 6. The CDR3 is CASSYSPGLGEETQYF. The DNA for the CDR3 is TGTGCCAGCAGTTACTCCCCGGGACTAGGGGAAGAGACCCAGTACTTC.

This chain uses TRBV6-2 or TRBV6-3 with TRBJ2-7, with 12 positions matching TRBD2. This CDR3 is 19 amino acids long. From germline, CDR1 is MNHEY and CDR2 SVGEGT. Germline trimming cut 1 base from V and 7 bases from J; bases unmatched to any gene: 17. CDR3 protein: CASSYFGLAGGPGYNEQYF. CDR3 bases: TGTGCCAGCAGTTACTTCGGGCTAGCGGGGGGGCCAGGATACAATGAGCAGTACTTC.

The chain carries TRBV24-1 and TRBJ2-3; D remains unclear. Deletions cut 0 bases from V and 4 bases from J, with 4 bases between. CDR3 length: 13 residues. CDR1 KGHDR and CDR2 SFDVKD come from the germline V gene. CDR3 amino acids: CATSDLPSDTQYF. The CDR3 nucleotides read TGTGCCACCAGTGATTTGCCGTCAGATACGCAGTATTTT.

The sample holds a few counts of this clonotype. In DNA form, the CDR3 reads TGCAGTGCTAGACTACCAGGGGGCCGAGGGACCGGGGAGCTGTTTTTT. It encodes CSARLPGGRGTGELFF. The chain uses TRBV20-1 and TRBJ2-2; 8 bases agree with TRBD1. The CDR3 is 16 amino acids. The germline gives CDR1 DFQATT, CDR2 SNEGSKA (reference sequence). The V and J ends lost 2 bases and 5 bases, in that order; junction bases with no gene match: 10.

V is TRBV6-6 and J is TRBJ1-4; TRBD1 matches 10 bases. V gave up 5 bases and J gave up 8 bases; unmatched junction bases: 14. This CDR3 comprises 17 residues. From germline, CDR1 is MNHNY and CDR2 SVGAGI (reference sequence). The CDR3 loop reads CASSHRDRGVSWEKLFF. DNA for the CDR3: TGTGCCAGCAGTCACCGGGACAGGGGAGTTTCATGGGAAAAACTGTTTTTT.

This chain joins TRBV20-1 and TRBJ2-5; 11 nucleotides agree with TRBD2. This CDR3 comprises 14 residues. Trimming cost V 5 bases and J 4 bases; bases outside gene matches: 6. Germline V gene data show CDR1 as DFQATT and CDR2 as SNEGSKA (reference sequence). The CDR3 loop reads CSALAGGPGETQYF. DNA for the CDR3: TGCAGTGCTTTAGCGGGGGGGCCGGGAGAGACCCAGTACTTC.

This chain links TRBV27 with TRBJ1-5; D is perhaps TRBD1 (5 bases). Per the germline V gene, CDR1 is MNHEY and CDR2 is SMNVEV (reference sequence). The CDR3 sequence is 17 residues long. Trimming took 5 bases from V and 4 from J, leaving 21 bases between them. The chain's CDR3 is CASSQNGVGDLNQPQHF. CDR3 bases: TGTGCCAGCAGTCAGAATGGGGTGGGGGACCTAAATCAGCCCCAGCATTTT.

In this sample, this clonotype turned up many times. The chain couples TRBV12-3 or TRBV12-4 to TRBJ1-6; D gene ambiguous. V was pared by 6 bases and J by 8 bases, with 11 bases between. The CDR3 extends over 13 amino acids. The DNA of the CDR3 is TGTGCCAGCAGCCGCAGCTCGGATTCACCCCTCCACTTT. Residues: CASSRSSDSPLHF.

The genes are TRBV5-1 and TRBJ2-5; TRBD1 matches at 7 bases. The end of the DNA is better explained by TRBJ2-1, so the J call may be wrong. Germline CDR1 and CDR2: SGHRS and YFSETQ. CDR3 length: 16 amino acids. CDR3 nucleotide sequence: TGCGCCAGCAGCCCAACCGGGACAGAGATCCAAGAGACCCAGTTCTTC. It codes for CASSPTGTEIQETQFF.

The genes are TRBV6-5 and TRBJ2-3; the D gene is possibly TRBD2 (5 bases). V was shortened by 6 bases and J by 0 bases, with 16 bases between the two germline ends. Germline-derived CDR1 and CDR2 are MNHEY and SVGAGI. This CDR3 has 16 residues. CDR3 DNA: TGTGCCAGCAGCCGTGGACTGACGGCTAGCACAGATACGCAGTATTTT. The encoded protein is CASSRGLTASTDTQYF.

V and J are TRBV7-2 and TRBJ1-2; the match to TRBD1 covers 7 bases. The length of the CDR3 is 16 residues. Germline values: CDR1 SGHTA, CDR2 FQGNSA. Trimming took 1 base from V and 7 from J; bases not matched to a gene: 12. The CDR3 loop is CASSLEYLEGASGYTF. CDR3 DNA sequence: TGTGCCAGCAGCTTAGAATACTTGGAGGGGGCAAGTGGCTACACCTTC.

This clonotype turned up a few times. The CDR3 spells CSVLAGPGTEAFF. CDR3 in DNA: TGCAGCGTTCTGGCCGGCCCTGGGACTGAAGCTTTCTTT. The chain is built from TRBV29-1 and TRBJ1-1; D is ambiguous. The CDR3 totals 13 residues. CDR1 and CDR2 (germline): SQVTM, ANQGSEA. Trimming pared 5 bases from V and 5 bases from J, leaving 15 bases between. Together with reference TRBV29-1 and TRBJ1-1, the CDR3 gives the full variable domain: SAVISQKPSRDICQRGTSLTIQCQVDSQVTMMFWYRQQPGQSLTLIATANQGSEATYESGFVIDKFPISRPNLTFSTLTVSNMSPEDSSIYLCSVLAGPGTEAFFGQGTRLTVV.